Reported below is one TCR beta chain. Antigen specificity is unknown. Every isolated RNA sample was fully reverse transcribed, so sequencing captured expressed TCRB transcripts. The data were produced by immunoSEQ multiplex PCR, yet TCRdb's version contains in-frame clones alone and is incomplete. This table holds about 16,000 clones, about three quarters found once. This record belongs to a study of beta chain features in type 1 diabetes. The study, taken as a whole, reports: Within each of all four CD4+ subsets, Type 1 diabetes patients had TCRB CDR3s that were moderately but significantly shorter.

The receptor's source is a man aged 30 to 39 with type 1 diabetes. What was sequenced was stem cell memory CD4+ T cells from blood.

CDR3 nucleotides: TGTGCCAGCAGAGACAGGCAAAGCACCGGGGAGCTGTTTTTT. Translation: CASRDRQSTGELFF. The chain couples TRBV28 to TRBJ2-2; weak D call: TRBD1 (6 bases). This CDR3 has 14 residues. Germline V gives CDR1 MDHEN, CDR2 SYDVKM. V was shortened by 6 bases and J by 4 bases, with 12 bases between the two germline ends.